This TCR beta chain comes out of a study of CD8 T cells in Susac syndrome. RNA was extracted with the RNeasy kit, and a quantity of roughly 0.5 to 1 ug was reverse transcribed using random hexamers. TCRdb reprocessed the immunoSEQ multiplex PCR reads with MiXCR, giving one entry per CDR3 protein. The table shows over 140,000 distinct CDR3 sequences, with 85% to 95% occurring only once. This clonotype was seen only once. Trimming cost V 2 bases and J 4 bases, with 15 bases left between them. CDR3 size: 16 residues. Germline V lookup: CDR1 KGHDR, CDR2 SFDVKD. The sequence came from a human donor with Susac syndrome. The sequenced sample consisted of CD4+ T cells from PBMCs. The J gene is TRBJ2-3, the V gene TRBV24-1; D is possibly TRBD1 or TRBD2 (5 bases each). CDR3 residues: CATSDSGTGSSDTQYF. CDR3 in DNA: TGTGCCACCAGTGATTCCGGGACCGGAAGTTCAGATACGCAGTATTTT.